This T cell receptor beta chain came from a study of STAT3 mutations in large granular lymphocyte leukemia. Study-wide background: Roughly half the longitudinally sequenced T-LGLL patients had canonical STAT3 mutations.

V lost 1 base to trimming and J lost 3 bases; unmatched junction nucleotides: 6. Looked up from germline, CDR1 is SGHNT and CDR2 is YYREEE (reference sequence). This CDR3 is 15 amino acids long. Generated by immunoSEQ multiplex PCR, the TCRdb table keeps only in-frame clones and is missing some. The sample records 6,000 or so clones, roughly 34% being singletons. This clone has only a few counts. The antigen is undetermined. The study, taken as a whole, reports: Samples missed the first appearance of the clone. In some patients, a small highly pathogenic clone possibly went undetected. At least one immunodominant TCR beta clonotype appeared in every T-cell large granular lymphocyte leukemia patient.

This receptor was taken from a woman aged 40 to 55 with T-cell large granular lymphocyte leukemia. Some clones in this sample may be carry-over from other donors' samples. V is TRBV5-4 and J is TRBJ2-5, with 7 bases aligning to TRBD2. Sequenced: peripheral blood mononuclear cells. The CDR3 region is CASSLLSSGEETQYF. For the CDR3, the DNA is TGTGCCAGCAGCTTGTTGTCTAGCGGCGAAGAGACCCAGTACTTC.